This T cell receptor (beta chain) originates from a study of blood T cell repertoires in COVID-19. Study as a whole: T cells, B-cell-depleted T cells, or PBMCs provided the cDNA or gDNA that served as material.

This clone was seen only once. Trimming cost V 10 bases and J 9 bases; bases outside gene matches: 9. CDR1 is MNHEY and CDR2 is SMNVEV in the germline V gene (reference sequence). This CDR3 is 12 amino acids long. Sequencing was performed with immunoSEQ multiplex PCR; in TCRdb, only in-frame clones are kept and a portion is missing. The sample includes some 200,000 clones, around nine tenths of them seen just once. This clonotype was obtained from a man in his sixties or seventies with acute or convalescent COVID-19. Sequences were obtained from peripheral blood. This chain joins TRBV27 and TRBJ2-3; TRBD2 agrees at 8 bases. Written as DNA, the CDR3 is TGTGCCAAAATACGGGGGGGCCGAACGCAGTATTTT. It yields the protein CAKIRGGRTQYF.